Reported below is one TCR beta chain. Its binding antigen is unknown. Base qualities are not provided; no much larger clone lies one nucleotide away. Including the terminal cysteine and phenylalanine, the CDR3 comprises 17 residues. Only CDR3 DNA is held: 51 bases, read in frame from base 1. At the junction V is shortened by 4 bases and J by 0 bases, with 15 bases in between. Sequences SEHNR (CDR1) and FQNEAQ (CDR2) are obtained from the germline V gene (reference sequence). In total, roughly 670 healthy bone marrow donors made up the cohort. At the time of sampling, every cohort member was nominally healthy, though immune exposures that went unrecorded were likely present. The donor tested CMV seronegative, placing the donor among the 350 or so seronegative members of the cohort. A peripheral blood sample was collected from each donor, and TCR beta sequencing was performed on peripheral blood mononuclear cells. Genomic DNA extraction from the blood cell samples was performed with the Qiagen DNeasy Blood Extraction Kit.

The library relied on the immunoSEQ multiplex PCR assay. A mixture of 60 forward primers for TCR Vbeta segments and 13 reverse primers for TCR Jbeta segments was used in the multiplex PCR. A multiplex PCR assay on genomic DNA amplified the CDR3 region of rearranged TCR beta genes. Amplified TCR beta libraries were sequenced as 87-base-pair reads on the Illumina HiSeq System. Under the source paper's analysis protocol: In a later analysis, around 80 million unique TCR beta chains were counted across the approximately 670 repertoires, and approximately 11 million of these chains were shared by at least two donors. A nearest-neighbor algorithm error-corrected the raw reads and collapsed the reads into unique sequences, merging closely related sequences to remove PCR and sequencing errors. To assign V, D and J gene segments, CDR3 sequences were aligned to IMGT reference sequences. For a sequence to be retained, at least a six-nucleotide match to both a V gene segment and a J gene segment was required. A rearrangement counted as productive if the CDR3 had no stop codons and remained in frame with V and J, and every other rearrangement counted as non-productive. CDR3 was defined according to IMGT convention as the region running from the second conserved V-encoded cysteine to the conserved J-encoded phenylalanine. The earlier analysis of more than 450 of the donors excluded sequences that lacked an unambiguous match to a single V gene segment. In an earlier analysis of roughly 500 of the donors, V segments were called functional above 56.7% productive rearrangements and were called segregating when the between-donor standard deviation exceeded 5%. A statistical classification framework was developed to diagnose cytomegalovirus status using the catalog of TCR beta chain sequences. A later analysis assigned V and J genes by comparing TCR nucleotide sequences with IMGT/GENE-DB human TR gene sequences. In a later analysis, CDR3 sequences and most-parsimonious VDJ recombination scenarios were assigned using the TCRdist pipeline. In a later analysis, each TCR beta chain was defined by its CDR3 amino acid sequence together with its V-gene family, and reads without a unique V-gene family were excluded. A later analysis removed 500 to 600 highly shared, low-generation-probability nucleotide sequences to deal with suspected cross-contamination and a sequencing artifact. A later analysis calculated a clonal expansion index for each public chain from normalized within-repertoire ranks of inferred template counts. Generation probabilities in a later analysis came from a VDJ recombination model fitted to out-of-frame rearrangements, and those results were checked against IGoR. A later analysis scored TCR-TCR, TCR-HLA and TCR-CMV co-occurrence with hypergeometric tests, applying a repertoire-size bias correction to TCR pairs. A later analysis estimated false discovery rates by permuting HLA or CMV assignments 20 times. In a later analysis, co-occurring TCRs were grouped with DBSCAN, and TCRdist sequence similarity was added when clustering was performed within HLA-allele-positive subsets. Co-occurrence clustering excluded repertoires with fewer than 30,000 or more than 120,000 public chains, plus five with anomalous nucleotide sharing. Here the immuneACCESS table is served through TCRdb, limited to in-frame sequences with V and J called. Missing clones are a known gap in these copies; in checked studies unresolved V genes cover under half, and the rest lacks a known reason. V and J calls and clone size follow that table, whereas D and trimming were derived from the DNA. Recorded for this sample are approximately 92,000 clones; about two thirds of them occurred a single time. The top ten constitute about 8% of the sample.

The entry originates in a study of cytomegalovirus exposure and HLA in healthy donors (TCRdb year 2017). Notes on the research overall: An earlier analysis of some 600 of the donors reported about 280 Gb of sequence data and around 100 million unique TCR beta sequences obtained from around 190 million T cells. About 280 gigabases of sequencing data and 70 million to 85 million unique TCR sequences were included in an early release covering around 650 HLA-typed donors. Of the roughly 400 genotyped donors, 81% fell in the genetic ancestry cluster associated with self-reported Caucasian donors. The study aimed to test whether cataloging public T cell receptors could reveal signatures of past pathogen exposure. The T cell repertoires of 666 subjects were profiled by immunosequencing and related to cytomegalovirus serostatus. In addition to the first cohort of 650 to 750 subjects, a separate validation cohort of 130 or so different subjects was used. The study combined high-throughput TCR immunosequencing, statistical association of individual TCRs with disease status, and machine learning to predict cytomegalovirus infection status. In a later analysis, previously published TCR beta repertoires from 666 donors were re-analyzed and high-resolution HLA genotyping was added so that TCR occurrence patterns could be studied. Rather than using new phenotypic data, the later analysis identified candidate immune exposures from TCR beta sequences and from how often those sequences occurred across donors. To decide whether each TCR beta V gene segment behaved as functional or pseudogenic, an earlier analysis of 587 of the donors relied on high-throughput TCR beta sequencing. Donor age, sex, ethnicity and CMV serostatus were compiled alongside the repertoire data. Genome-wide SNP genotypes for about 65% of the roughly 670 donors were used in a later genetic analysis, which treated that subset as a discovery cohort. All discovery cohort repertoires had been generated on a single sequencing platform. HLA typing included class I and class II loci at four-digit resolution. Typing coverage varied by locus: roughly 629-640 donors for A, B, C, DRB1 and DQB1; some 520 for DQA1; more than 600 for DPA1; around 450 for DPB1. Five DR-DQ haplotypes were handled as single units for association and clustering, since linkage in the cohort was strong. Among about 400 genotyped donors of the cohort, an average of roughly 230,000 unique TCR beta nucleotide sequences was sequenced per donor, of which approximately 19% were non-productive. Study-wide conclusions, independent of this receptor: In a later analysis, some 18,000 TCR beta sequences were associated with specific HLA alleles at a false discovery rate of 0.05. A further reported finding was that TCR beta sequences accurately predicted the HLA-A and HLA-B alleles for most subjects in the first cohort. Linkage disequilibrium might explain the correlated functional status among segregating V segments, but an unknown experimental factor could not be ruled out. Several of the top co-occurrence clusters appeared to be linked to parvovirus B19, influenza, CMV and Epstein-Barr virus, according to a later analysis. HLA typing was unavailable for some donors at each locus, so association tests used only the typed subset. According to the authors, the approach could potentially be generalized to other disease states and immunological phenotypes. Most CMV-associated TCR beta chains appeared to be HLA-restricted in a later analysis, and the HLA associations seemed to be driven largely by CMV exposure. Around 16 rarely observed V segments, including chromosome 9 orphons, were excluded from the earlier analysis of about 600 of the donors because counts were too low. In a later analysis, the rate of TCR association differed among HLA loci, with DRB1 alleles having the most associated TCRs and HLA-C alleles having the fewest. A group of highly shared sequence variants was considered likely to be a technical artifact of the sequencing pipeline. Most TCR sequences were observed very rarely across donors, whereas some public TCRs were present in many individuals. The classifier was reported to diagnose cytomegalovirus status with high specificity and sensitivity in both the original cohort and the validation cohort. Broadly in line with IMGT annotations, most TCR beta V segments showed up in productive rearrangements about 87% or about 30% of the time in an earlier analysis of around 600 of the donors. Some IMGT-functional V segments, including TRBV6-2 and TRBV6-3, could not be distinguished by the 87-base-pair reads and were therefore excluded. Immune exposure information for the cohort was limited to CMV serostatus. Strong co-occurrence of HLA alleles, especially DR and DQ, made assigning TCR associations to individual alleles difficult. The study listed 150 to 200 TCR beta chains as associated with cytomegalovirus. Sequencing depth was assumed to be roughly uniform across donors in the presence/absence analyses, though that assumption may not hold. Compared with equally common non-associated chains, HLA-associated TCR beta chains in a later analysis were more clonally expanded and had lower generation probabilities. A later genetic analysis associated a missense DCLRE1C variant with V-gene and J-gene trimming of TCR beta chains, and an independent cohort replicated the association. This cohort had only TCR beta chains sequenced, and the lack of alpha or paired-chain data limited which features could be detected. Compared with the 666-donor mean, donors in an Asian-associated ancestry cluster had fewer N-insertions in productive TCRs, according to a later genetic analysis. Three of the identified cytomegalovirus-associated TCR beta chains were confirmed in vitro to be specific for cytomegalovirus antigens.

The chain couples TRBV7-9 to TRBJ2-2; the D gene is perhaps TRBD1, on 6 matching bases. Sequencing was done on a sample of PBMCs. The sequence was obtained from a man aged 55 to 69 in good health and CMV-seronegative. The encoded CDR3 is CASSSRDTAPNTGELFF. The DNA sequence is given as TGTGCCAGCAGCTCCCGGGACACCGCGCCGAACACCGGGGAGCTGTTTTTT.